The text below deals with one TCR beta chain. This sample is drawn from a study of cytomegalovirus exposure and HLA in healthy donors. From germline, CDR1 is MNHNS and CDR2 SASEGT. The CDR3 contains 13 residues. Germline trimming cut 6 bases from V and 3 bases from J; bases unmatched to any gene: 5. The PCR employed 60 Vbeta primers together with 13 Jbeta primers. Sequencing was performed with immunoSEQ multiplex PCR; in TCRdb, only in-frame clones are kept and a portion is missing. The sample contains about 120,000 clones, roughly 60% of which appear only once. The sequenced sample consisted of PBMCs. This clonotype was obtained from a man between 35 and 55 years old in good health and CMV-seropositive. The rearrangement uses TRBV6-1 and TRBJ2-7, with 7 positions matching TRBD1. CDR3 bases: TGTGCCAGCAGCCGGGACAGCATCTACGAGCAGTACTTC. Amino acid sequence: CASSRDSIYEQYF.